This entry features one T cell receptor (beta chain) sequence. This clonotype has at least ten counts. Its recognized antigen is unknown. The record has no base qualities; no much larger clone is one base away. From cysteine to phenylalanine, the CDR3 is 16 amino acids long. The DNA shown is the 48-base CDR3, in frame from base 1. The germline V end is reduced by 3 bases and the J end by 5 bases; junction bases left unmatched: 9. CDR1 and CDR2, looked up from the germline V gene (reference sequence), are SEHNR and FQNEAQ. This sample is drawn from a study of regulatory T cells in long-lasting Graves disease listed by TCRdb under 2021. A note on the overall study: In the newly diagnosed Graves' disease group, patients had been taking antithyroid drugs for less than 3 months. The study was conducted in China and was registered as a clinical trial. This study used TCR sequencing and RNA sequencing of peripheral blood to compare persistent Graves' disease patients against newly diagnosed Graves' disease patients. TCR sequencing covered roughly 13 persistent and 20 or so newly diagnosed Graves' disease patients, 33 samples in total. Broader findings and caveats from the paper: Only the TCR beta chain was sequenced and analyzed. Compared with newly diagnosed patients, patients with persistent Graves' disease had lower TCR Shannon entropy and fewer highly expanded clones, which suggests clonal expansion. Persistent disease showed preferential use of TRBV28, TRBJ1-2 and TRBJ2-5, whereas newly diagnosed disease favored TRBV20-1 and TRBJ2-1. A larger number of public clonotypes was shared among persistent patients (about 2,700) than among newly diagnosed patients (around 890). Peripheral blood alone was examined, since thyroid tissue, which constituted the primary lesion, could not be accessed. The small sample size was acknowledged by the authors as a limitation that may reduce accuracy.

The library was made by multiplex PCR. The run used an Illumina HiSeq 4000. iRepertoire HTBI primers and Arm-PCR amplification of CDR3 regions were used to construct TCR beta libraries. PCR products were gel purified before sequencing. On the study's bioinformatics: Across samples, around 58 TRBV and roughly 15 TRBJ segments were identified and used for gene usage analysis of CDR3 amino acid clonotypes. COPE and FqMerger were used to merge the filtered high-quality paired reads into contigs. BLAST was used to align contigs to the IMGT TRBV, TRBD and TRBJ reference genes, and CDR3 was defined following IMGT. Any clonotype with a frequency above 0.1% was classified as a highly expanded clone. Shannon entropy served as the measure of repertoire diversity, while the Gini coefficient captured V-J evenness. Clonotypes shared by more than one individual were considered public. TCRdb handled the public reads itself, with Q25 trimming in fastp and clone calling in MiXCR, and kept productive beta chains. When rows share a CDR3 protein, they turn into one entry using the most common DNA and genes. TCRdb, rather than the study authors, made the V and J calls. Here the sample has hundreds of thousands of distinct CDR3 sequences; 12% occur a single time. Approximately 9% of the sample lies in the top ten.

Taken with the paper, the label for time point translates to: newly diagnosed GD, antithyroid drugs for less than 3 months. For both TCR sequencing and RNA sequencing, RNA was extracted from PBMCs in TRIzol. The diagnosis of Graves' disease followed American Thyroid Association guidelines. Recruitment of patients was carried out at an endocrinology department in Xi'an, China. From each patient, around 9 milliliters of peripheral blood was collected into an EDTA anticoagulant tube. Ficoll Paque Plus density gradient separation was used to isolate PBMCs, and no further T cell sorting was performed. An Agilent 2100 Bioanalyzer and agarose gel were used to check RNA quality, while a NanoDrop 2000 measured RNA concentration. The data also belong to a second study, concerning T cells in Graves' hyperthyroidism and ophthalmopathy. As the second study states: A patient counted as having stable Graves' hyperthyroidism if no progression to ophthalmopathy occurred over 18 months of follow-up. The hyperthyroidism patients were between 18 and 65 years old and newly diagnosed, with a disease duration of less than 2 months. The study excluded patients with uncontrolled infections, other autoimmune diseases, pregnancy or lactation. Diagnoses were established on the basis of clinical symptoms, serum thyroxine and TRAb, thyroid ultrasound, and orbital computed tomography. The TCR CDR3 was subjected to a first round of RT-PCR using the HTBI primer set and the Qiagen OneStep RT-PCR kit. Blood samples also contained most of the expanded thyroid clonotypes (frequency above 0.001), which suggests that blood repertoires may reflect thyroid immune responses. A 13 V-J signature model separated ophthalmopathy from stable hyperthyroidism, with roughly 88% sensitivity and about 81% specificity in cross-validation and 80%/75% in testing. In validation, the model predicted progression to ophthalmopathy a median of about 6.5 months before onset, with roughly 70% sensitivity and 72.22% specificity. To identify distinguishing TCR V-J signatures, a discovery cohort of about 100 patients was used, comprising under 45 with Graves' ophthalmopathy and some 60 with stable Graves' hyperthyroidism. Prospective prediction of ophthalmopathy was tested in an independent validation cohort of 18 to 20 hyperthyroidism patients and 17 patients who later progressed to ophthalmopathy. For training and testing, the 95 to 100 patients in the discovery cohort were randomly divided in a 7:3 ratio. Thyroid tissue and blood T-cell repertoires from more than five Graves' hyperthyroidism patients were also compared in the study. After blood sampling, hyperthyroidism patients were treated with methimazole at a starting dose of 30 mg daily, and ophthalmopathy patients were treated with high-dose intravenous methylprednisolone. A second multiplex PCR round built the libraries, followed by size selection and purification. Sequencing of the libraries was done on an Illumina HiSeq2000 using paired-end 100 bp reads. SOAPnuke was used to process the raw data, throwing out any read that contained adapters or uncalled bases, had a mean Phred below 15, or lacked an exact constant-primer or identifier match. High-quality paired reads were merged with COPE v1.2.5, and unique nucleotide sequences were defined as clonotypes. MiTCR v1.1 was used to align the clonotypes against IMGT TRBV, TRBD and TRBJ reference segments. Only V-J combinations with frequency above 0.0001, covering about 99% of repertoires, were analysed. A TCS score was defined as the ratio between F50 (clonal expansion) and ExV (chaos), using BLOSUM62-based TCRdist between CDR3 peptides within each V-J. Welch's t-statistics and random forest reduced roughly 540 V-J features to 10 to 15, which were used in a naive Bayes classifier (R e1071). Sample size was not statistically predetermined, and blinding of investigators to group allocation was not performed. The paper describes TCR Vbeta CDR3 sequencing of some 130 peripheral blood samples, made up of some 42 ophthalmopathy patients, over 70 hyperthyroidism patients and roughly 17 progressor patients.

Recombination joined TRBV7-9 with TRBJ2-5; 10 central bases correspond to TRBD2. The TCR comes from a woman in her 30s with Graves disease. Donor details come from another sample of the same person, matched by shared clones. Source: peripheral blood mononuclear cells (PBMCs), taken at new diagnosis, from a patient treated with antithyroid drugs. CDR3 reads: CASSFGTSDDGETQYF. The DNA sequence follows: TGTGCCAGCAGCTTTGGGACTAGCGACGATGGGGAGACCCAGTACTTC. When the CDR3 is completed using the reference TRBV7-9 and TRBJ2-5 genes on either side, the full variable domain is DTGVSQNPRHKITKRGQNVTFRCDPISEHNRLYWYRQTLGQGPEFLTYFQNEAQLEKSRLLSDRFSAERPKGSFSTLEIQRTEQGDSAMYLCASSFGTSDDGETQYFGPGTRLLVL.